This TCR beta chain stems from a study of T-cell reconstitution after alpha-beta-depleted transplantation in children. Per germline, CDR1 DFQATT and CDR2 SNEGSKA (reference sequence). The CDR3 covers 16 residues. J gave up 3 bases and V 3 bases, and 7 bases lay outside the gene matches. Researchers prepared the TCRbeta library using unique molecular identifiers, the study reports. TCRdb called the PCR reads again in MiXCR, with one record for every CDR3 protein. The repertoire consists of around 64,000 distinct CDR3 sequences, with about a tenth occurring once and the leading ten covering 13%. Study conclusions and caveats: At day 60, the high TCRbeta diversity found in some patients originated from recipient T cells and thymic progenitors that had survived. One year after transplant, T-cell counts and diversity came mostly from newly produced T cells. At around two months after transplant, the alpha-beta T cells were reportedly derived from several hundred expanded clones that came from non-depleted graft cells.

Regarding this clonotype: Its antigen is unknown.

The rearrangement links TRBV20-1 to TRBJ2-7; TRBD2 matches at 14 bases. Sequences were derived from PBMCs, sampled before TCRalphabeta/CD19-depleted stem cell transplant. The TCR originated in a boy aged 5-17 years with acute myeloid leukemia, due to receive a stem cell transplant. CDR3 bases: TGCAGTGCTAGTTCGGGACTAGCGGGAGAAATCTACGAGCAGTACTTC. It yields the protein CSASSGLAGEIYEQYF.